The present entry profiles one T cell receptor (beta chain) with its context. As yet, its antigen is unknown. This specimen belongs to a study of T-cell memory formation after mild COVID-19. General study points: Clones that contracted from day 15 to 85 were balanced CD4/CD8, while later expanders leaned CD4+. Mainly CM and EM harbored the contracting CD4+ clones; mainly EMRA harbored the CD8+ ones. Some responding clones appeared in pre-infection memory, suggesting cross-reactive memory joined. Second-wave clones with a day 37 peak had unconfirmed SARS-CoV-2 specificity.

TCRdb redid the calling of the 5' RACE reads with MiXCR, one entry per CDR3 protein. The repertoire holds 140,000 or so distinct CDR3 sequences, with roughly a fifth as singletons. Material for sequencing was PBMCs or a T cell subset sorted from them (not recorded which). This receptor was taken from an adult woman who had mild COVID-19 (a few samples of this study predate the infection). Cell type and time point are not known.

Here the CDR3 DNA reads TGTGCCATCAGTGAAACGGCGGGAGGAACGTCCTACGAGCAGTACTTC. This codes for CAISETAGGTSYEQYF. The genes are TRBV10-3 and TRBJ2-7; 8 bases align to TRBD2. V shed 3 bases, J shed 1 base, and the junction held 8 bases outside the gene matches. There are 16 residues in the CDR3. Germline loops: CDR1 ENHRY, CDR2 SYGVKD.